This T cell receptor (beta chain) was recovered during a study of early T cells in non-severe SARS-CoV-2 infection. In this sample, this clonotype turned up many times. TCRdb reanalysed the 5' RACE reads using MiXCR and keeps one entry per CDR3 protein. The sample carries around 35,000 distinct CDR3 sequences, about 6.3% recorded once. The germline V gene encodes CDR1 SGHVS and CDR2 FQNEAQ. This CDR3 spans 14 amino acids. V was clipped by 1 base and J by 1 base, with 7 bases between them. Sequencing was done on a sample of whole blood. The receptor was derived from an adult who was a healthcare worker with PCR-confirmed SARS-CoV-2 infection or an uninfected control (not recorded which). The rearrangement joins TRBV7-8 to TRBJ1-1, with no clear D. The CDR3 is CASSLGGSNTEAFF. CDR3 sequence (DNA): TGTGCCAGCAGCTTAGGGGGATCGAACACTGAAGCTTTCTTT.